This T cell receptor beta chain is drawn from a study of monozygotic twins with cystic fibrosis. The overall study: Approximately 3 micrograms of fragmented DNA underwent approximately 15 PCR cycles for library preparation.

In germline, CDR1 is SGHAT, CDR2 FQNNGV. V dropped 5 bases and J dropped 3 bases, with 7 bases sitting between them. This CDR3 is built from 12 residues. Regarding the study as a whole: Nucleotide-identical clonotype sharing was significantly higher within monozygotic CF twin pairs than between unrelated CF individuals. The repertoire was suggested to be naive-dominated, clonality median around 0.0095. In 13 of 16 pairs, V gene usage was closest to the co-twin's.

The protocol was immunoSEQ multiplex PCR, while the TCRdb copy is restricted to in-frame clones and leaves out a portion. The data show over 20,000 clones, roughly 90% seen once. Notes on this clone: Its antigen is not identified.

Sequencing used blood. V gene TRBV11-2 combines with J gene TRBJ1-1, with D unclear. This TCR was recovered from a girl aged 2-10 years with cystic fibrosis. The CDR3 region is CASSIAYTEAFF. The CDR3 nucleotides read TGTGCCAGCAGCATTGCCTACACTGAAGCTTTCTTT.